This T cell receptor (beta chain) was captured by sequencing in a study of blood T cell repertoires in COVID-19. At the level of the study: Sites in the United States, Italy and Spain provided acute and convalescent COVID-19 samples.

As originally analysed: Estimation of nucleated cell counts was performed using reference gene primer amplification. Repertoires were generated with immunoSEQ multiplex PCR, while TCRdb's copy carries only in-frame clones and drops some. The V and J calls and clone size come from that table; D and trimming were worked out from the DNA. Here the sample spans 290,000 or so clones, 90% being singletons. Across over 20 US areas, participants ranged in age from roughly 18 to 95 years. Cohorts were determined from participant-reported clinical history. The sample holds one count of this clone. The receptor's source is a woman between 18 and 29 years old with acute COVID-19. Sequencing was carried out using PBMCs or T cells enriched from blood (not recorded which).

CDR3 nucleotide sequence: TGTGCCAGCAGCTTAGGGCCCGCCGTGAGCGGGAGATCCTACAATGAGCAGTTCTTC. This translates into CASSLGPAVSGRSYNEQFF. The chain recombines TRBV11-3 with TRBJ2-1; the match to TRBD2 covers 8 bases. Germline loops: CDR1 SGHNT, CDR2 YENEEA. V dropped 1 base and J dropped 1; count of bases not matched to a gene: 12. CDR3 length equals 19 residues.